One and the same sample provided the 31 T cell receptor beta chains below, sequenced in a study of blood T cell repertoires in COVID-19. The repertoire was sequenced with immunoSEQ multiplex PCR; TCRdb's copy has only in-frame clones and lacks some. The table includes about 170,000 clones, 80% to 90% detected once. The source material was peripheral blood. These receptors originate from a man aged 40-49 years who had recovered from COVID-19.

In this sample, this clone turned up once. The chain links TRBV6-2 or TRBV6-3 to TRBJ2-1; TRBD1 agrees at 7 bases. Trimming removed 2 bases from V and 1 base from J; junction bases left unmatched: 2. The CDR3 sequence is 15 residues long. Germline CDR1 and CDR2: MNHEY and SVGEGT. The CDR3 coding sequence is TGTGCCAGCAGTTACGACAGGGTGTCCTACAATGAGCAGTTCTTC. Encoded protein: CASSYDRVSYNEQFF.

J is TRBJ1-6 and V is TRBV10-3; 8 nucleotides line up with TRBD1. The germline V gene has CDR1 ENHRY and CDR2 SYGVKD. CDR3 size: 16 residues. The J segment lost 7 bases and the V segment lost 2 bases, leaving 7 bases of the junction unmatched. CDR3 coding DNA: TGTGCCATCAGTGAGATTGACAGGGGATACAATTCACCCCTCCACTTT. It is translated as CAISEIDRGYNSPLHF.

The V gene is TRBV29-1, the J gene TRBJ2-5; no firm D call. In germline, CDR1 is SQVTM, CDR2 ANQGSEA. V was shortened by 2 bases and J by 0 bases, with 4 bases between the two germline ends. The CDR3 has 12 residues. CDR3: CSVEPYQETQYF. The CDR3 DNA is TGCAGCGTTGAACCGTACCAAGAGACCCAGTACTTC.

V usage is TRBV28 and J usage is TRBJ2-1; maybe TRBD2 (6 bases). The CDR3 length is 12 residues. V lost 7 bases, J lost 8 bases, and 12 bases lay in between. The germline gives CDR1 MDHEN, CDR2 SYDVKM. The CDR3 is CASTGLTDEQFF. The CDR3 coding sequence is TGTGCCAGCACGGGACTCACGGATGAGCAGTTCTTC.

This clone appeared once. The chain combines TRBV4-3 with TRBJ2-2; 7 bases map to TRBD2. The CDR3 covers 17 residues. The V segment lost 3 bases and the J segment 4 bases; nucleotides outside the gene matches: 11. The germline V gene has CDR1 LGHNA and CDR2 YSLEER. The CDR3 spells CASSQAWEGASTGELFF. CDR3 coding DNA: TGCGCCAGCAGCCAGGCGTGGGAGGGAGCAAGCACCGGGGAGCTGTTTTTT.

The J gene is TRBJ2-7, the V gene TRBV7-6; 8 nucleotides line up with TRBD1. This CDR3 is built from 14 residues. Germline trimming cut 4 bases from V and 3 bases from J; bases unmatched to any gene: 5. Germline loops: CDR1 SGHVS, CDR2 FNYEAQ. The CDR3 here is CASSSAGGVYEQYF. CDR3 sequence (DNA): TGTGCCAGCAGCTCGGCAGGGGGCGTCTACGAGCAGTACTTC.

The chain uses TRBV18 and TRBJ2-5; D is possibly TRBD1 (5 bases). The CDR3 consists of 14 residues. Trimming removed 6 bases at V and 4 bases at J, with 15 bases between. The germline CDR1 and CDR2 sequences are KGHSH and LQKENI. DNA of the CDR3: TGTGCCAGCTCGCCCAGGACACTGGCAGAGACCCAGTACTTC. Its translation is CASSPRTLAETQYF.

The V gene is TRBV5-6, the J gene TRBJ1-1; D unresolved. Germline lookup yields CDR1 SGHDT and CDR2 YYEEEE. The V end lost 8 bases, the J end lost 1 base, and 6 bases lay between the germline ends. The CDR3 length is 11 residues. The CDR3: CARAGNTEAFF. The CDR3 nucleotides are TGTGCCAGAGCAGGGAACACTGAAGCTTTCTTT.

The chain is built from TRBV7-2 and TRBJ2-1, with unresolved D. V was shortened by 1 base and J by 9 bases, with 10 bases between the two germline ends. The length of the CDR3 is 13 residues. The germline CDR1 and CDR2 sequences are SGHTA and FQGNSA. The CDR3 DNA sequence: TGTGCCAGCAGCTTAGGCAATACTGGTGAGCAGTTCTTC. Residues: CASSLGNTGEQFF.

V and J are TRBV28 and TRBJ1-2, with TRBD1 matching 7 bases. Per germline, CDR1 MDHEN and CDR2 SYDVKM. The trim removed 6 bases at V and 8 bases at J, leaving 9 bases unmatched. The CDR3 length is 13 residues. Written as DNA, the CDR3 is TGTGCCAGCAGGCGACTCGGGACAGAGGGCTACACCTTC. Translated: CASRRLGTEGYTF.

J is TRBJ2-7 and V is TRBV7-9; TRBD1 aligns across 7 bases. Trimming removed 5 bases from V and 8 bases from J; junction bases left unmatched: 15. Germline V gives CDR1 SEHNR, CDR2 FQNEAQ (reference sequence). The CDR3 has 15 amino acids. This CDR3 is CASSPSPGQLSQQYF. The CDR3 nucleotides read TGTGCCAGCAGCCCCTCACCGGGACAGTTGTCCCAGCAGTACTTC.

V is TRBV30 and J is TRBJ1-5; no definite D call. Germline V gene data show CDR1 as GTSNPN and CDR2 as SVGIG (reference sequence). V was trimmed by 3 bases and J by 0 bases, leaving 9 bases between them. The CDR3 consists of 14 residues. The CDR3 DNA follows: TGTGCCTGGAGCGCACTTTATAGCAATCAGCCCCAGCATTTT. Its translation is CAWSALYSNQPQHF. The full variable domain, completed using reference TRBV30 and TRBJ1-5, is SQTIHQWPATLVQPVGSPLSLECTVEGTSNPNLYWYRQAAGRGLQLLFYSVGIGQISSEVPQNLSASRPQDRQFILSSKKLLLSDSGFYLCAWSALYSNQPQHFGDGTRLSIL.

This sequence joins TRBV19 and TRBJ2-1; D gene unclear. V lost 11 bases to trimming and J lost 12 bases, with 14 bases between them. Looked up from germline, CDR1 is LNHDA and CDR2 is SQIVND (reference sequence). The CDR3 totals 10 residues. The CDR3: CASGERWQFF. CDR3 DNA: TGTGCCTCCGGAGAGAGGTGGCAGTTCTTC.

V usage is TRBV24-1 and J usage is TRBJ1-2, with TRBD1 matching 8 bases. Per the germline V gene, CDR1 is KGHDR and CDR2 is SFDVKD. V was clipped by 7 bases and J by 7 bases; unmatched bases: 10. The CDR3 extends over 14 amino acids. The CDR3 reads CATSRGTGRRGYTF. For the CDR3, the DNA is TGTGCCACCAGCAGAGGGACAGGTCGACGTGGCTACACCTTC.

J is TRBJ2-5 and V is TRBV5-6; 9 nucleotides line up with TRBD1. The CDR3 consists of 15 residues. Germline values: CDR1 SGHDT, CDR2 YYEEEE. V dropped 3 bases and J dropped 1; count of bases not matched to a gene: 4. CDR3 DNA sequence: TGTGCCAGCAGCTCACCGACAGGGGGCCAAGAGACCCAGTACTTC. Translated, it gives CASSSPTGGQETQYF.

V and J are TRBV16 and TRBJ1-1; weak D call: TRBD1 (6 bases). Trimming removed 4 bases from V and 8 bases from J, with 14 bases in between. The CDR3 covers 13 residues. CDR1 is KGHSY and CDR2 is FQNENV in the germline V gene. DNA for the CDR3: TGTGCCAGCAGCCCCCCGTCTGGGGGCGAAGCTTTCTTT. The encoded protein is CASSPPSGGEAFF.

This sequence joins TRBV6-2 or TRBV6-3 and TRBJ2-4; 8 nucleotides align to TRBD2. This CDR3 is 16 amino acids long. Germline V gene lookup returns CDR1 MNHEY and CDR2 SVGEGT. The J segment lost 1 base and the V segment lost 5 bases, leaving 7 bases of the junction unmatched. CDR3 in amino acids: CASSTPGGEAKNIQYF. The CDR3, as DNA: TGTGCCAGCAGTACACCCGGGGGGGAGGCCAAAAACATTCAGTACTTC.

The chain carries TRBV7-3 and TRBJ2-1; 8 bases match TRBD2. The CDR3 totals 13 residues. V gave up 3 bases and J gave up 9 bases; unmatched junction bases: 4. Germline V CDR1 and CDR2: SGHTA, FQGTGA. The CDR3 protein is CASSLLAGSEQFF. The CDR3 DNA reads TGTGCCAGCAGCTTGTTAGCGGGATCTGAGCAGTTCTTC.

This chain joins TRBV5-5 and TRBJ1-2, with D perhaps matching TRBD1 (5 bases). Between the trimmed V and J ends, which lost 4 bases and 4 bases, there was a span of 14 bases. The CDR3 is 14 residues long. CDR1 and CDR2 from the germline V gene are SGHKS and YYEKEE (reference sequence). The CDR3: CASSPTGVPYGYTF. The DNA for the CDR3 is TGTGCCAGCAGCCCTACAGGAGTACCCTATGGCTACACCTTC.

The V and J genes are TRBV7-2 and TRBJ1-2; 10 bases are shared with TRBD1. Germline V CDR1 and CDR2: SGHTA, FQGNSA. V was clipped by 5 bases and J by 6 bases; unmatched bases: 6. This CDR3 has 14 amino acids. The CDR3, as DNA: TGTGCCAGCAGCGACCGGACAGGGGGACATGGCTACACCTTC. Protein: CASSDRTGGHGYTF.

This sequence joins TRBV15 and TRBJ2-2; D is uncertain. V lost 0 bases, J lost 8 bases, and 10 bases lay in between. The CDR3 consists of 14 residues. Germline lookup yields CDR1 LNHNV and CDR2 YYDKDF (reference sequence). CDR3 nucleotide sequence: TGTGCCACCAGCAGAGATACTATAGGTGGGGAGCTGTTTTTT. This gives the protein CATSRDTIGGELFF.

V gene TRBV30 combines with J gene TRBJ2-2; 7 bases match TRBD1. The germline V gene has CDR1 GTSNPN and CDR2 SVGIG (reference sequence). CDR3 length equals 13 residues. Germline trimming cut 5 bases from V and 6 bases from J; bases unmatched to any gene: 6. Here the CDR3 reads CAWGGQPSGELFF. CDR3 nucleotide sequence: TGTGCCTGGGGGGGACAGCCCTCCGGGGAGCTGTTTTTT. Supplemented by reference TRBV30 and TRBJ2-2, the full variable domain reads SQTIHQWPATLVQPVGSPLSLECTVEGTSNPNLYWYRQAAGRGLQLLFYSVGIGQISSEVPQNLSASRPQDRQFILSSKKLLLSDSGFYLCAWGGQPSGELFFGEGSRLTVL.

The rearrangement uses TRBV9 and TRBJ1-5, with D tentatively TRBD1 (5 bases). V lost 4 bases and J 3 bases, leaving 14 bases between the germline ends. Germline V gene data show CDR1 as SGDLS and CDR2 as YYNGEE. The CDR3 extends over 15 amino acids. DNA for the CDR3: TGTGCCAGCAGCCGCAGGGAAGGGCCCAATCAGCCCCAGCATTTT. It yields the protein CASSRREGPNQPQHF.

This chain joins TRBV4-1 and TRBJ1-5; possibly TRBD1 for D (6 bases). The CDR3 is 16 amino acids. The germline V gene has CDR1 MGHRA and CDR2 YSYEKL. V shed 1 base and J shed 4 bases, with 14 bases lying between them. DNA for the CDR3: TGCGCCAGCAGCCAAGGAATGGCAGGGGAGAATCAGCCCCAGCATTTT. Residues: CASSQGMAGENQPQHF.

This chain links TRBV28 with TRBJ2-5; tentatively, D is TRBD1 (8 bases). V was cut by 2 bases and J by 7 bases, with 20 bases left in between. Looked up from germline, CDR1 is MDHEN and CDR2 is SYDVKM. The CDR3 covers 16 residues. The CDR3 protein is CASSLNLGQGGGTQYF. The CDR3 bases are TGTGCCAGCAGTTTAAACCTAGGACAGGGCGGGGGGACCCAGTACTTC. The variable domain in full, with the rest retrieved from reference TRBV28 and TRBJ2-5, is DVKVTQSSRYLVKRTGEKVFLECVQDMDHENMFWYRQDPGLGLRLIYFSYDVKMKEKGDIPEGYSVSREKKERFSLILESASTNQTSMYLCASSLNLGQGGGTQYFGPGTRLLVL.

The chain has TRBV4-3 and TRBJ2-7; 10 bases agree with TRBD2. V was clipped by 4 bases and J by 3 bases; unmatched bases: 3. The CDR3 has 14 residues. Germline assignment: CDR1 LGHNA and CDR2 YSLEER. In DNA form, the CDR3 reads TGCGCCAGCAGCCCCCGGACTAGCGGCTACGAGCAGTACTTC. This translates into CASSPRTSGYEQYF.

The CDR3 DNA reads as TGTGCCAGCAGCCGTTCGACCGGGACAGGGAAAAACATTCAGTACTTC. Its protein is CASSRSTGTGKNIQYF. The V gene is TRBV5-4, the J gene TRBJ2-4, with 9 bases aligning to TRBD1. From germline, CDR1 is SGHNT and CDR2 YYREEE (reference sequence). J gave up 4 bases and V 4 bases, and 9 bases lay outside the gene matches. The CDR3 sequence is 16 residues long.

V gene TRBV11-2 combines with J gene TRBJ1-5; D is unresolved. Germline lookup yields CDR1 SGHAT and CDR2 FQNNGV. There are 14 residues in the CDR3. Trimming shortened V by 3 bases and J by 6 bases, and 12 bases separated the two germline ends. The chain's CDR3 is CASSFGPAGQPQHF. CDR3 nucleotides: TGTGCCAGCAGCTTTGGGCCGGCGGGTCAGCCCCAGCATTTT. The variable domain in full, completed from reference TRBV11-2 and TRBJ1-5, reads EAGVAQSPRYKIIEKRQSVAFWCNPISGHATLYWYQQILGQGPKLLIQFQNNGVVDDSQLPKDRFSAERLKGVDSTLKIQPAKLEDSAVYLCASSFGPAGQPQHFGDGTRLSIL.

This clone appeared once. V usage is TRBV5-1 and J usage is TRBJ2-1; 8 bases line up with TRBD2. There are 15 residues in the CDR3. The germline gives CDR1 SGHRS, CDR2 YFSETQ. J was trimmed by 3 bases and V by 4 bases; bases with no gene match: 6. The CDR3 region has the DNA TGCGCCAGCAGCGAGCCGGGACTAGACTACAATGAGCAGTTCTTC. This encodes CASSEPGLDYNEQFF.

A few counts support this clone. The V gene is TRBV2, the J gene TRBJ2-1; TRBD1 aligns across 9 bases. Trimming cost V 5 bases and J 4 bases; bases outside gene matches: 6. This CDR3 has 15 amino acids. Germline assignment: CDR1 SNHLY and CDR2 FYNNEI. CDR3 bases: TGTGCCAGCAGTTTTGGGGGACAGGGATACAATGAGCAGTTCTTC. It codes for CASSFGGQGYNEQFF.

The chain joins TRBV7-9 to TRBJ2-4; D is possibly TRBD1 (5 bases). Germline CDR1 is SEHNR and CDR2 is FQNEAQ (reference sequence). This CDR3 has 14 residues. Trimming removed 1 base from V and 9 bases from J, with 13 bases in between. CDR3 in amino acids: CASSLGSGNAIQYF. The CDR3 coding sequence is TGTGCCAGCAGCTTAGGCTCAGGGAATGCCATTCAGTACTTC.